The 30 T cell receptor beta chains presented below share a single source sample, sequenced in a study of cytomegalovirus exposure and HLA in healthy donors. The PCR used 60 Vbeta and 13 Jbeta primers. The assay was immunoSEQ multiplex PCR, and TCRdb's table has in-frame clones only and misses some. The top ten hold around 2% of the sample, which has a few hundred thousand clones, 75% to 80% seen once. Material for sequencing was PBMCs. The receptors shown here come from a man aged 18-30 years in good health and CMV-seronegative.

This chain connects TRBV6-6 to TRBJ2-7, with 9 bases aligning to TRBD1. The CDR3 extends over 13 amino acids. Germline-derived CDR1 and CDR2 are MNHNY and SVGAGI (reference sequence). The trim removed 5 bases at V and 9 bases at J, leaving 8 bases unmatched. For the CDR3, the DNA is TGTGCCAGCAGTCCCAAACAGGGGGCAGTGCAGTACTTC. Translating it yields CASSPKQGAVQYF.

This clone showed up just once. V gene TRBV7-2 combines with J gene TRBJ1-5; D remains unclear. This CDR3 region has 14 residues. The V end was cut by 6 bases, the J end by 5 bases, with 14 bases between. Germline CDR1 SGHTA, CDR2 FQGNSA. The CDR3 DNA follows: TGTGCCAGCAGTCCTGGACTGAGGGATCAGCCCCAGCATTTT. This encodes CASSPGLRDQPQHF. Full variable domain (remainder filled in from reference TRBV7-2 and TRBJ1-5): GAGVSQSPSNKVTEKGKDVELRCDPISGHTALYWYRQSLGQGLEFLIYFQGNSAPDKSGLPSDRFSAERTGGSVSTLTIQRTQQEDSAVYLCASSPGLRDQPQHFGDGTRLSIL.

The J gene is TRBJ2-7, the V gene TRBV7-2, with 11 positions matching TRBD1. Germline CDR1 reads SGHTA; CDR2 reads FQGNSA. The CDR3 sequence is 13 residues long. The J segment lost 6 bases and the V segment lost 6 bases, leaving 4 bases of the junction unmatched. CDR3 coding DNA: TGTGCCAGCAGAGCCGGGACAGGGGGCGAGCAGTACTTC. As protein: CASRAGTGGEQYF.

A single count supports this clone. The chain is built from TRBV4-2 and TRBJ2-1, with 7 bases lining up with TRBD2. Germline trimming cut 0 bases from V and 1 base from J; bases unmatched to any gene: 3. This CDR3 is built from 16 residues. The germline V gene has CDR1 LGHNA and CDR2 YNFKEQ. CDR3 sequence: CASSQDRLASYNEQFF. CDR3 bases: TGTGCCAGCAGCCAAGATCGACTAGCTTCCTACAATGAGCAGTTCTTC.

This clone was detected only once. V is TRBV6-6 and J is TRBJ1-5; D might be TRBD1 (6 bases). Germline CDR1 reads MNHNY; CDR2 reads SVGAGI (reference sequence). The CDR3 covers 13 residues. V gave up 7 bases and J gave up 5 bases, with 12 bases separating them. CDR3 sequence reads: CASIDRRDQPQHF. The CDR3 DNA reads TGTGCCAGCATTGACAGGCGTGATCAGCCCCAGCATTTT.

V gene TRBV4-1 combines with J gene TRBJ1-1; the match to TRBD1 covers 7 bases. The CDR3 sequence is 14 residues long. V lost 6 bases to trimming and J lost 1 base; unmatched junction nucleotides: 5. Germline CDR1 is MGHRA and CDR2 is YSYEKL. The CDR3 DNA follows: TGCGCCAGCAGGTCCGGGACAGCGAACACTGAAGCTTTCTTT. Protein product: CASRSGTANTEAFF.

This clone was observed a single time. Since no conserved phenylalanine or tryptophan closes the CDR3, a read error is the likely cause. The limits of the CDR3 on the DNA are not certain, so only TCRdb's listed CDR3 is given. CDR3 amino acids: CASSGLAGPPLM. The rearrangement links TRBV5-6 to TRBJ2-3; TRBD2 is the table's D call, not checked against the DNA. Including both end residues, the CDR3 is 12 amino acids long. CDR1 and CDR2 (germline): SGHDT, YYEEEE.

The gene calls are TRBV5-5 and TRBJ2-1, with 10 bases that match TRBD2. Per germline, CDR1 SGHKS and CDR2 YYEKEE (reference sequence). V gave up 4 bases and J gave up 3 bases; unmatched junction bases: 4. The CDR3 spans 15 residues. CDR3 amino acids: CASSMGLASYNEQFF. In nucleotides, the CDR3 is TGTGCCAGCAGCATGGGACTAGCGAGCTACAATGAGCAGTTCTTC.

The chain employs TRBV7-3 and TRBJ1-1; TRBD1 agrees at 10 bases. With 3 bases clipped from V and 5 bases from J, the junction kept 6 bases outside the gene matches. The CDR3 runs 15 residues. Germline V lookup: CDR1 SGHTA, CDR2 FQGTGA. The DNA for the CDR3 is TGTGCCAGCAGCTTGGAGGGGACAGGGGCGACTGAAGCTTTCTTT. This codes for CASSLEGTGATEAFF.

The V and J genes are TRBV30 and TRBJ2-5, with 8 bases matching TRBD1. Judging by the DNA end, TRBJ2-7 fits better; the J call may be wrong. The CDR3 spans 19 residues. Per the germline V gene, CDR1 is GTSNPN and CDR2 is SVGIG (reference sequence). In DNA form, the CDR3 reads TGTGCCTGGAGTAGATTTAGGACAGGGAGTGGGTCCAGCTCCTACGAGCAGTACTTC. Protein product: CAWSRFRTGSGSSSYEQYF.

The sample holds one count of this clone. V usage is TRBV7-2 and J usage is TRBJ1-6; a weak D match, TRBD1 (5 bases). CDR1 and CDR2 (germline): SGHTA, FQGNSA. This CDR3 is 15 amino acids long. Trimming shortened V by 5 bases and J by 7 bases, and 15 bases separated the two germline ends. In DNA form, the CDR3 reads TGTGCCAGCAGCGGCGGGGCGGCTGGGAATTCACCCCTCCACTTT. It encodes CASSGGAAGNSPLHF.

This chain links TRBV5-1 with TRBJ1-1, with TRBD1 matching over 7 bases. Per germline, CDR1 SGHRS and CDR2 YFSETQ. The V and J ends lost 0 bases and 5 bases, in that order; junction bases with no gene match: 7. The CDR3 sequence is 15 residues long. The CDR3 spells CASSLEMGQLTEAFF. In nucleotides, the CDR3 is TGCGCCAGCAGCTTGGAGATGGGACAGCTGACTGAAGCTTTCTTT.

The genes are TRBV6-1 and TRBJ2-1, with a weak D call TRBD1 (6 bases). V gave up 0 bases and J gave up 6 bases, with 15 bases separating them. CDR1 is MNHNS, CDR2 SASEGT, per germline. This CDR3 is 16 amino acids long. Written as DNA, the CDR3 is TGTGCCAGCAGTGAAGCGGGCACAGGGTGGCGCAATGAGCAGTTCTTC. Protein sequence: CASSEAGTGWRNEQFF.

V is TRBV5-1 and J is TRBJ2-2; TRBD2 is a possible D gene (6 bases). With 0 bases removed from V and 7 bases from J, the gap between germline ends came to 19 bases. The CDR3 has 17 residues. Germline CDR1 is SGHRS and CDR2 is YFSETQ. CDR3 sequence reads: CASSLERGDKDNGELFF. In nucleotides, the CDR3 is TGCGCCAGCAGCTTGGAACGCGGGGATAAGGATAACGGGGAGCTGTTTTTT.

CDR3 protein: CASSLSSRENQPQHF. DNA of the CDR3: TGTGCCAGCAGTTTATCGAGCCGGGAAAATCAGCCCCAGCATTTT. V gene TRBV27 combines with J gene TRBJ1-5; D gene unclear. With 0 bases removed from V and 4 bases from J, the gap between germline ends came to 10 bases. CDR3 length: 15 residues. Germline loops: CDR1 MNHEY, CDR2 SMNVEV (reference sequence).

This clone was counted once. J is TRBJ2-7 and V is TRBV7-3; 9 bases fit TRBD2. The CDR3 sequence is 15 residues long. Trimming at V came to 2 bases and at J to 4 bases, leaving 6 bases not matched to a gene. Germline V gives CDR1 SGHTA, CDR2 FQGTGA. The CDR3 loop is CASSLGRGRGYEQYF. CDR3 in DNA: TGTGCCAGCAGCTTAGGCCGCGGGAGGGGGTACGAGCAGTACTTC.

This clone was recorded once. V is TRBV7-3 and J is TRBJ2-3; TRBD2 agrees at 11 bases. J gave up 4 bases and V 5 bases, and 8 bases lay outside the gene matches. The CDR3 consists of 16 residues. Looked up from germline, CDR1 is SGHTA and CDR2 is FQGTGA. This CDR3 reads CASSHIAGGSADTQYF. The CDR3 DNA follows: TGTGCCAGCAGCCACATAGCGGGAGGGTCCGCAGATACGCAGTATTTT.

The chain uses TRBV12-2 and TRBJ1-1; the DNA was not compared with TRBD1, the D call given in the table. TRBV12-2 corresponds to a pseudogene. CDR3 length equals 14 residues. The CDR3 here is CASRGRTANTEAFF. In DNA, the CDR3 is TGTGCAAGTCGAGGCCGGACAGCGAACACTGAAGCTTTCTTT.

The sample holds one count of this clone. The chain recombines TRBV27 with TRBJ2-5, with TRBD2 identical over 8 bases. V was clipped by 7 bases and J by 2 bases; unmatched bases: 9. From germline, CDR1 is MNHEY and CDR2 SMNVEV (reference sequence). CDR3 size: 15 residues. DNA of the CDR3: TGTGCCAGCATGGCGGGGGGACGGGGACAAGAGACCCAGTACTTC. It yields the protein CASMAGGRGQETQYF.

CDR3 in amino acids: CASSELGGRPEAFF. The CDR3 DNA reads as TGTGCCAGCAGCGAGCTGGGGGGACGGCCTGAAGCTTTCTTT. The chain couples TRBV7-2 to TRBJ1-1; a possible D gene is TRBD1 (5 bases). Germline CDR1 SGHTA, CDR2 FQGNSA. Trimming pared 5 bases from V and 6 bases from J, leaving 16 bases between. The CDR3 contains 14 residues.

The chain has TRBV5-1 and TRBJ1-4, with 8 bases identical to TRBD1. V shed 4 bases and J 3 bases; nucleotides not matched to a gene: 5. The CDR3 length is 15 residues. The germline gives CDR1 SGHRS, CDR2 YFSETQ. CDR3 sequence: CASSGQGAANEKLFF. The CDR3 DNA reads as TGCGCCAGCAGCGGCCAGGGGGCGGCTAATGAAAAACTGTTTTTT.

V and J are TRBV7-6 and TRBJ1-5; TRBD1 agrees at 10 bases. The germline V gene encodes CDR1 SGHVS and CDR2 FNYEAQ. The CDR3 runs to 15 residues. Trimming cost V 5 bases and J 4 bases; bases outside gene matches: 5. The chain's CDR3 is CASSIGTGDNQPQHF. As DNA, the CDR3 is TGTGCCAGCAGCATTGGGACAGGGGATAATCAGCCCCAGCATTTT.

The chain has TRBV29-1 and TRBJ2-3; weak D call: TRBD2 (6 bases). This CDR3 region has 16 residues. Germline lookup yields CDR1 SQVTM and CDR2 ANQGSEA. V lost 0 bases to trimming and J lost 4 bases, with 17 bases between them. The CDR3, as DNA: TGCAGCGTTGAAGAATCGGGCGGGGCTCCCGCAGATACGCAGTATTTT. It specifies CSVEESGGAPADTQYF.

The table lists this clone with a few counts. The chain recombines TRBV28 with TRBJ1-1; D not resolved. V dropped 2 bases and J dropped 4 bases, with 14 bases sitting between them. This CDR3 has 15 residues. Germline loops: CDR1 MDHEN, CDR2 SYDVKM. CDR3 DNA: TGTGCCAGCAGTTTAATCGCCAGTTGGAGCACTGAAGCTTTCTTT. Protein sequence: CASSLIASWSTEAFF.

The rearrangement joins TRBV19 to TRBJ2-1, with D tentatively TRBD1 (5 bases). Germline CDR1 is LNHDA and CDR2 is SQIVND (reference sequence). The CDR3 spans 16 residues. V dropped 3 bases and J dropped 5 bases, with 17 bases sitting between them. The CDR3 DNA reads as TGTGCCAGTAGTATGTCCGGGCAGGGTTCACACAATGAGCAGTTCTTC. Protein: CASSMSGQGSHNEQFF.

V gene TRBV6-6 combines with J gene TRBJ1-1; 7 positions match TRBD1. Germline CDR1 is MNHNY and CDR2 is SVGAGI (reference sequence). V lost 5 bases, J lost 6 bases, and 9 bases stayed unmatched. The CDR3 is 14 residues long. DNA for the CDR3: TGTGCCAGCAGTGCCTCACAGGGGTCCCCTGAAGCTTTCTTT. It codes for CASSASQGSPEAFF.

CDR3 sequence: CASSPTSDAGQPQHF. CDR3 nucleotide sequence: TGTGCCAGCTCACCTACGTCGGATGCAGGCCAGCCCCAGCATTTT. The V call is TRBV18, the J call TRBJ1-5; D gene unclear. CDR1 and CDR2 from the germline V gene are KGHSH and LQKENI. The length of the CDR3 is 15 residues. Trimming took off 3 bases at V and 7 bases at J, with 16 bases between the two ends.

This rearrangement joins TRBV27 to TRBJ2-2, with TRBD1 as a possible D gene (5 bases). The CDR3 is 16 residues long. Looked up from germline, CDR1 is MNHEY and CDR2 is SMNVEV (reference sequence). V dropped 0 bases and J dropped 3 bases, with 11 bases sitting between them. The CDR3 region is CASSLSSRADTGELFF. The DNA of the CDR3 is TGTGCCAGCAGTTTATCGTCCAGGGCGGACACCGGGGAGCTGTTTTTT.

The V gene is TRBV7-9, the J gene TRBJ2-5; 10 nucleotides align to TRBD1. J was trimmed by 0 bases and V by 5 bases; bases with no gene match: 6. The germline V gene encodes CDR1 SEHNR and CDR2 FQNEAQ (reference sequence). CDR3 length: 16 residues. The CDR3 coding sequence is TGTGCCAGCAGCCAACCGACAGGGGGCTACCAAGAGACCCAGTACTTC. Translation gives CASSQPTGGYQETQYF.

This clone was recorded a few times. The rearrangement links TRBV5-6 to TRBJ2-7; 9 bases align to TRBD1. V gave up 0 bases and J gave up 0 bases; unmatched junction bases: 13. The CDR3 has 19 residues. Germline CDR1 reads SGHDT; CDR2 reads YYEEEE. The CDR3: CASSLATGTGSFSSYEQYF. DNA of the CDR3: TGTGCCAGCAGCTTGGCAACCGGGACAGGGTCGTTCAGCTCCTACGAGCAGTACTTC.